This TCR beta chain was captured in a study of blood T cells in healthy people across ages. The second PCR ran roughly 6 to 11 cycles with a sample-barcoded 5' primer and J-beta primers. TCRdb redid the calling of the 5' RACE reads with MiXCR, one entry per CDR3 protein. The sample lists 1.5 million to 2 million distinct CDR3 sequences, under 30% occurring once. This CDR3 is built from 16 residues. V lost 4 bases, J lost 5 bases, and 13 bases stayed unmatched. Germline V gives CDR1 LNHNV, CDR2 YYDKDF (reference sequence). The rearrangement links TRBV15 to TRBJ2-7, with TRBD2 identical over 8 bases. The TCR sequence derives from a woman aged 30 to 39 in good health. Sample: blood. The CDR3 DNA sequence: TGTGCCACCAGCACGGGCGGGAGGCCCGCCCAGGACGAGCAGTACTTC. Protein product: CATSTGGRPAQDEQYF.